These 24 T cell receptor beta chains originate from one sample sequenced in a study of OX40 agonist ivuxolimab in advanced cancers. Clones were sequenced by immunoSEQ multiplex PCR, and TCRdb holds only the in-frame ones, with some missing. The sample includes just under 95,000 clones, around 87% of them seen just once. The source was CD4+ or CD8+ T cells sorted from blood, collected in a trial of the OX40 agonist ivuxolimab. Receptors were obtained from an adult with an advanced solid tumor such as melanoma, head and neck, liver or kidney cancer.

For the CDR3, the DNA is TGTGCCAGCAGCTTAGTGGGACAGTATGGCAATGAGCAGTTCTTC. Its translation is CASSLVGQYGNEQFF. V is TRBV7-2 and J is TRBJ2-1; 7 nucleotides line up with TRBD1. The germline V gene encodes CDR1 SGHTA and CDR2 FQGNSA. With V trimmed by 1 base and J by 6 bases, 6 bases remained unmatched. This CDR3 is 15 amino acids long.

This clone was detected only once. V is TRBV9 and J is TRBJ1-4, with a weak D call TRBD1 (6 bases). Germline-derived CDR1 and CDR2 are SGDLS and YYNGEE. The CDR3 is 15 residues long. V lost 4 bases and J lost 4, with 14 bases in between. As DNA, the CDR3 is TGTGCCAGCAGCAAGGGGGGCAGAGATAATGAAAAACTGTTTTTT. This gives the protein CASSKGGRDNEKLFF.

This CDR3 reads CASTLDIGGASTDTQYF. The CDR3 coding sequence is TGCGCCAGCACCCTAGATATTGGGGGGGCGAGCACAGATACGCAGTATTTT. The V call is TRBV5-1, the J call TRBJ2-3, with D maybe TRBD2 (7 bases). The CDR3 consists of 17 residues. With 6 bases removed from V and 0 bases from J, the gap between germline ends came to 20 bases. The germline V gene encodes CDR1 SGHRS and CDR2 YFSETQ.

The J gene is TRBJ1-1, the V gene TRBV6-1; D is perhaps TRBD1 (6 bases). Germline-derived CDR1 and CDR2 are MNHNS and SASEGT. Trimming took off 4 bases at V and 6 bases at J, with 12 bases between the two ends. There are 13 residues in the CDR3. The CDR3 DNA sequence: TGTGCCAGCAGTGGACACAGGGTAGCTGAAGCTTTCTTT. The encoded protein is CASSGHRVAEAFF.

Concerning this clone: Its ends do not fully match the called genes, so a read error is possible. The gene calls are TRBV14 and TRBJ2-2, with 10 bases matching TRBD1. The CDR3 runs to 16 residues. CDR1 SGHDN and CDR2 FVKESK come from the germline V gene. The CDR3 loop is CASSPPGQGNSGELFF. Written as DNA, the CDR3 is TGTGCCAGCAGTCCCCCGGGACAGGGGAACTCCGGGGAGCTGTTTTTT. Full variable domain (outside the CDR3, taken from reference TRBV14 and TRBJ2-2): EAGVTQFPSHSVIEKGQTVTLRCDPISGHDNLYWYRRVMGKEIKFLLHFVKESKQDESGMPNNRFLAERTGGTYSTLKVQPAELEDSGVYFCASSPPGQGNSGELFFGEGSRLTVL.

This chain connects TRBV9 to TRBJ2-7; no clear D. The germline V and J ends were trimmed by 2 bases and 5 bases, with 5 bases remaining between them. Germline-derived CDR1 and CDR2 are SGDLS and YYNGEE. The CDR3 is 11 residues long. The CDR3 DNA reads TGTGCCAGCAGCGTCCAGCACGAGCAGTACTTC. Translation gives CASSVQHEQYF.

CDR3 loop: CASRVIRVGSTEAFF. The CDR3 bases are TGTGCCAGCCGCGTGATCAGGGTGGGAAGCACTGAAGCTTTCTTT. The chain recombines TRBV27 with TRBJ1-1, with a possible D match to TRBD1 (5 bases). This CDR3 spans 15 amino acids. CDR1 is MNHEY and CDR2 is SMNVEV in the germline V gene (reference sequence). Trimming left V 8 bases short and J 4 bases short, with 20 bases between.

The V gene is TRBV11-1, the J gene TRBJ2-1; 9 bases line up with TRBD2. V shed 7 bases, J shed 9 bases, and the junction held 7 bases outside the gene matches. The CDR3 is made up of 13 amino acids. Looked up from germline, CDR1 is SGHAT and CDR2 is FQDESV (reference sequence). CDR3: CASTGLAHGEQFF. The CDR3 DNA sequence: TGTGCCAGCACCGGACTAGCGCACGGTGAGCAGTTCTTC.

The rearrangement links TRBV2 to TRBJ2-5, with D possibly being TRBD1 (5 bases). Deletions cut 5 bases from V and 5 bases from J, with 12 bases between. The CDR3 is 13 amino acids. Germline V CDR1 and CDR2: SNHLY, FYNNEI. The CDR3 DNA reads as TGTGCCAGCAGTAGGCAGGGTGGGGAGACCCAGTACTTC. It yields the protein CASSRQGGETQYF.

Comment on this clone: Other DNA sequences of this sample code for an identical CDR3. CDR3: CASSLAPGQNYEQYF. CDR3 bases: TGCGCCAGCAGCTTGGCCCCTGGACAGAACTACGAGCAGTACTTC. This rearrangement joins TRBV5-1 to TRBJ2-7, with a possible D match to TRBD1 (6 bases). This CDR3 contains 15 residues. CDR1 SGHRS and CDR2 YFSETQ come from the germline V gene. Trimming took off 0 bases at V and 3 bases at J, with 13 bases between the two ends.

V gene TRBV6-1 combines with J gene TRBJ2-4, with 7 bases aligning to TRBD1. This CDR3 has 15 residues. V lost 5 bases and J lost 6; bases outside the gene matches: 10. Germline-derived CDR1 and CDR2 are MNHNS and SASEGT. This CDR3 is CASSPAITGVNIQYF. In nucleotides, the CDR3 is TGTGCCAGCAGTCCCGCGATAACAGGGGTAAACATTCAGTACTTC.

CDR3 sequence: CASSPSGRGDNEQFF. The CDR3 nucleotides read TGTGCCAGCAGTCCCTCGGGGCGGGGAGACAATGAGCAGTTCTTC. This rearrangement joins TRBV7-6 to TRBJ2-1, with D perhaps TRBD2 (6 bases). The CDR3 contains 15 residues. V lost 6 bases and J 5 bases, leaving 17 bases between the germline ends. The germline CDR1 and CDR2 sequences are SGHVS and FNYEAQ.

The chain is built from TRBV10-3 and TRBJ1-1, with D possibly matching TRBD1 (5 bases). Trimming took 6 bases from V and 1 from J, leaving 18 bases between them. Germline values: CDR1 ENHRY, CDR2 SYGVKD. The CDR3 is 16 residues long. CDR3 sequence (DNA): TGTGCCATCAGACCGACGGGGATGGGGCCGAACACTGAAGCTTTCTTT. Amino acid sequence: CAIRPTGMGPNTEAFF.

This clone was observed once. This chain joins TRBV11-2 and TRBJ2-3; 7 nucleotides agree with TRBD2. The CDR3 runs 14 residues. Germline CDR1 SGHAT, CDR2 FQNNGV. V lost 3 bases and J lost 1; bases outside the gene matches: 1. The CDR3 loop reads CASSFSGGTDTQYF. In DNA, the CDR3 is TGTGCCAGCAGCTTCAGCGGGGGCACAGATACGCAGTATTTT. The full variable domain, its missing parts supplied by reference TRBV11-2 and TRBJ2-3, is EAGVAQSPRYKIIEKRQSVAFWCNPISGHATLYWYQQILGQGPKLLIQFQNNGVVDDSQLPKDRFSAERLKGVDSTLKIQPAKLEDSAVYLCASSFSGGTDTQYFGPGTRLTVL.

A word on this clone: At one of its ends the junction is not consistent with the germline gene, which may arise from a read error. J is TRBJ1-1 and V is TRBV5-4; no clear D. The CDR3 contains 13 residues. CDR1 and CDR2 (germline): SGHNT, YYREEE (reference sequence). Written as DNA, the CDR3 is TGTGCCAGCAGCTTGGATCTGGACTTCCCGAATGGGTTT. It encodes CASSLDLDFPNGF.

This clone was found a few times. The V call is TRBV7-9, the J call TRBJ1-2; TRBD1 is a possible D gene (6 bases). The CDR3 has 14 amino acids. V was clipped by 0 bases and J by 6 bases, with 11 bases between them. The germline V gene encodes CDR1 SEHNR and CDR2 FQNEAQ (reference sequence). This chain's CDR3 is CASSLAWAGDGYTF. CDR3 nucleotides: TGTGCCAGCAGCTTAGCGTGGGCAGGGGATGGCTACACCTTC.

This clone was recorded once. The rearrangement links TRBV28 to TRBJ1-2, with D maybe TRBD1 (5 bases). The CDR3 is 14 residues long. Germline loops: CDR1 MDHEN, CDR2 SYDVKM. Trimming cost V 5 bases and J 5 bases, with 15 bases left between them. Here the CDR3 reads CASSLGTGGYGYTF. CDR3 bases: TGTGCCAGCAGTCTGGGGACTGGTGGTTATGGCTACACCTTC.

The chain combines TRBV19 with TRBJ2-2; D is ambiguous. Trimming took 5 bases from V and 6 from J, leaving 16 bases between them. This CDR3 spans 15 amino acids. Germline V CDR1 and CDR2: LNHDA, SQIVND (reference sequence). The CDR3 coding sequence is TGTGCCAGTAGTCTACACCAGGACGGATCCGGGGAGCTGTTTTTT. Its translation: CASSLHQDGSGELFF.

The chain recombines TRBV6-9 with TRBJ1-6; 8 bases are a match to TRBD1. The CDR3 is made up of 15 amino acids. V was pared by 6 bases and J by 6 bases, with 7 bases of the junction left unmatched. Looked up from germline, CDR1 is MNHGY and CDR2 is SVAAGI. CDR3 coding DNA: TGTGCCAGCAGGCCCGGACAGGGTGGTAATTCACCCCTCCACTTT. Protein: CASRPGQGGNSPLHF.

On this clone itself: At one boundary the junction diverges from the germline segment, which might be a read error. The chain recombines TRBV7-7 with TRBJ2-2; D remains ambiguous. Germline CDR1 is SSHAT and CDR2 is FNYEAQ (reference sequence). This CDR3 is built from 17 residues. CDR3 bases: TGTGCTAGCAGCTTAGCCTTGGACCGAGCCGCAGGCGGGGAGCTGTTTTTT. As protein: CASSLALDRAAGGELFF.

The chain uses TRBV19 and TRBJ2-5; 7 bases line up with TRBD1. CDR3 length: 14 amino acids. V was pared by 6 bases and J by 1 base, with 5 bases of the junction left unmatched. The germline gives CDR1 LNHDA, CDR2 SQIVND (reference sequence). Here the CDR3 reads CASRSGQIQETQYF. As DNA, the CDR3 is TGTGCCAGTAGGTCGGGACAGATCCAAGAGACCCAGTACTTC.

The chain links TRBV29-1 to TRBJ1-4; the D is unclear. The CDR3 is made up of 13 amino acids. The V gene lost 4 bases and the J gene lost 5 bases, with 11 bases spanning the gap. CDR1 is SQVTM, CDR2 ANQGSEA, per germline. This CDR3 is CSVGHKANEKLFF. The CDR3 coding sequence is TGCAGCGTTGGACACAAGGCCAATGAAAAACTGTTTTTT.

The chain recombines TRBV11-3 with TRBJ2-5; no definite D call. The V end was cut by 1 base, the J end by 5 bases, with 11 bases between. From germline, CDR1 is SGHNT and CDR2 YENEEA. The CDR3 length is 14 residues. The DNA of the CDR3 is TGTGCCAGCAGCTTAGTGGGTATGGGTGAGACCCAGTACTTC. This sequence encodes CASSLVGMGETQYF.

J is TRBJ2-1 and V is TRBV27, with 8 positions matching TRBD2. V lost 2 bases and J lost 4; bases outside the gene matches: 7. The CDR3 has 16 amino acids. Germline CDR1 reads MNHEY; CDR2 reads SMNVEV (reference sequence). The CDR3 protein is CASSLLAGGRYNEQFF. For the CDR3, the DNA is TGTGCCAGCAGTTTACTTGCGGGGGGCCGATACAATGAGCAGTTCTTC.